This paragraph reports one T cell receptor (beta chain). This record comes from a study of T-cell reconstitution after alpha-beta-depleted transplantation in children. Researchers prepared the TCRbeta library using unique molecular identifiers, the study reports. TCRdb recomputed calls from the PCR reads with MiXCR, one row per CDR3 protein. Counted here are 600,000 to 700,000 distinct CDR3 sequences, roughly 15% occurring once; the ten biggest clones make up 1.1%. This clonotype originated in a human donor who donated a stem cell graft to a child with acute myeloid leukemia. The sample was PBMCs from the stem cell graft donor, taken from the stem cell graft.

Written as DNA, the CDR3 is TGTGCCAGCAGTCCTGGGTTAGGGCAGGGAAACACTGAAGCTTTCTTT. Its protein is CASSPGLGQGNTEAFF. The V gene is TRBV12-3 or TRBV12-4, the J gene TRBJ1-1, with D maybe TRBD1 (5 bases). With 5 bases removed from V and 2 bases from J, the gap between germline ends came to 18 bases. CDR3 length: 16 amino acids.